Listed below are T cell receptor beta chains from one sample, sequenced in a study of a mutant IDH1 vaccine in newly diagnosed glioma. Profiled with immunoSEQ multiplex PCR; TCRdb holds only in-frame clones, not every one. The sample contains tens of thousands of clones, more than 65% of which appear only once. Here the sequenced sample was PBMCs, taken from a glioma patient treated with radiotherapy, temozolomide or both. The receptors originated from a man aged 30 to 39 with glioma. Each CDR3 is given with its conserved first and last residue. The D gene is left open where the match is weak. The listing skips clone size in some rows; elsewhere it reads once, few, many or a size class.

j_call | clone_size | v_call | d_call | cdr3_nt | cdr3_aa
TRBJ1-4 | . | TRBV5-1 | . | TGCGCCAGCAGCTTGGGTGTCGTAGATAAAACTAATGAAAAACTGTTTTTT | CASSLGVVDKTNEKLFF
TRBJ2-7 | . | TRBV27 | . | TGTGCCAGCAGTCCGAATCACTACGAGCAGTACTTC | CASSPNHYEQYF
TRBJ1-3 | . | TRBV9 | . | TGTGCCAGCAGCGTAGACACTGGCTCTGGAAACACCATATATTTT | CASSVDTGSGNTIYF
TRBJ1-4 | once | TRBV28 | . | TGTGCCAGCAGTTACCCCGCAGGGAGGGATGAAAAACTGTTTTTT | CASSYPAGRDEKLFF
TRBJ1-6 | . | TRBV7-2 | . | TGTGCCAGCAGTTTTTTACAGGGTGGGGATTCACCCCTCCACTTT | CASSFLQGGDSPLHF
TRBJ1-2 | medium-sized | TRBV10-3 | . | TGTGCCATCAGGGATGTGACAGGCGGTCATGGCTACACCTTC | CAIRDVTGGHGYTF
TRBJ1-2 | . | TRBV6-5 | . | TGTGCCAGCAGTAGCAACAGGGACTATGGCTACACCTTC | CASSSNRDYGYTF
TRBJ2-7 | . | TRBV7-2 | . | TGTGCCAGCAGCTTAAACGGGGGACAACTCATCCACGAGCAGTACTTC | CASSLNGGQLIHEQYF
TRBJ1-3 | . | TRBV2 | . | TGTGCCAGCAGTGAACAGGCCCATTCCTTTTTCTCTGGAAACACCATATATTTT | CASSEQAHSFFSGNTIYF
TRBJ2-5 | . | TRBV29-1 | . | TGCAGCGTTCTGGGTATATTCGAGACCCAGTACTTC | CSVLGIFETQYF
TRBJ1-5 | . | TRBV30 | TRBD1 | TGTGCCTGGGACCCGGGGACAGTTAGCAATCAGCCCCAGCATTTT | CAWDPGTVSNQPQHF
TRBJ1-2 | . | TRBV19 | TRBD1 | TGTGCCAGTAGTACCCTCCCGGGACAGGGGGCTTTCTATGGCTACACCTTC | CASSTLPGQGAFYGYTF
TRBJ2-5 | . | TRBV5-1 | . | TGCGCCAGCAGCTTGAACCCTGGGGGCCAAGAGACCCAGTACTTC | CASSLNPGGQETQYF
TRBJ2-7 | . | TRBV7-2 | . | TGTGCCAGCAGCACTCGAGGACAGTTCTACGAGCAGTACTTC | CASSTRGQFYEQYF
TRBJ1-1 | . | TRBV7-9 | TRBD1 | TGTGCCAGCAGCCAGGGACAGGGGGCACGGACTGAAGCTTTCTTT | CASSQGQGARTEAFF
TRBJ1-6 | . | TRBV5-1 | TRBD1 | TGCGCCAGCAGCTCATCGCCGGGACAGGGAAATTCACCCCTCCACTTT | CASSSSPGQGNSPLHF
TRBJ1-4 | . | TRBV5-4 | . | TGTGCCAGCAGCTTGAGTAGGGCACGACCTAATGAAAAACTGTTTTTT | CASSLSRARPNEKLFF
TRBJ2-3 | . | TRBV29-1 | . | TGCAGCGTTGGCGTGGCGGATACGCAGTATTTT | CSVGVADTQYF
TRBJ2-5 | . | TRBV29-1 | TRBD2 | TGCAGCGTTTATATACCGGGGGGGTTTGAGACCCAGTACTTC | CSVYIPGGFETQYF
TRBJ1-1 | . | TRBV7-2 | . | TGTGCCAGCAGATTCCGGTCCCAAGGGACTGAAGCTTTCTTT | CASRFRSQGTEAFF
TRBJ1-5 | . | TRBV19 | . | TGTGCCAGTAGCCAAGGACCCAAGCGGGAGCCCCAGCATTTT | CASSQGPKREPQHF
TRBJ1-1 | . | TRBV10-2 | . | TGCGCCAGCAGTGGTCTGGGCTCAACGGCGCCAGCATTGAACACTGAAGCTTTCTTT | CASSGLGSTAPALNTEAFF
TRBJ2-7 | . | TRBV19 | . | TGTGCCAGTAGTGTGGGACACAAATACGAGCAGTACTTC | CASSVGHKYEQYF
TRBJ2-3 | . | TRBV15 | TRBD1 | TGTGCCACCAGCAGAGAGGGACAGGGGACAGATACGCAGTATTTT | CATSREGQGTDTQYF
TRBJ2-3 | . | TRBV27 | TRBD2 | TGTGCCAGCAGCGTAGGTGGGAGGGTGGCTACGCAGTATTTT | CASSVGGRVATQYF
TRBJ2-7 | . | TRBV5-6 | . | TGTGCCAGCAGCCGACAAGGATCCTACGAGCAGTACTTC | CASSRQGSYEQYF
TRBJ2-1 | . | TRBV4-3 | . | TGCGCCAGCAGCCAAGTATCCGACGATGAGCAGTTCTTC | CASSQVSDDEQFF
TRBJ1-2 | . | TRBV19 | . | TGTGCCAGTAGTACCCCGGACAGTTATGGCTACACCTTC | CASSTPDSYGYTF
TRBJ1-5 | . | TRBV6-6 | . | TGTGCCAGCAGTTTACTGGGGAGCAATCAGCCCCAGCATTTT | CASSLLGSNQPQHF
TRBJ2-7 | . | TRBV4-1 | . | TGCGCCAGCAGCCAAGATGCACCGCTCAGAAGCGAGCAGTACTTC | CASSQDAPLRSEQYF
TRBJ2-3 | . | TRBV4-2 | TRBD2 | TGTGCCAGCAGCCAGGGACTAGCGGGAACAGATACGCAGTATTTT | CASSQGLAGTDTQYF
TRBJ1-3 | . | TRBV5-4 | TRBD1 | TGTGCCATCGGGGGAGGGGGCGCTGGAAACACCATATATTTT | CAIGGGGAGNTIYF
TRBJ1-5 | . | TRBV27 | . | TGTGCCAGCCGGATCATGGGAGGGACCAATCAGCCCCAGCATTTT | CASRIMGGTNQPQHF
TRBJ1-2 | . | TRBV5-5 | . | TGTGCCAGCAGCCCAGGACAGCAGGAATTATATGGCTACACCTTC | CASSPGQQELYGYTF
TRBJ2-3 | . | TRBV7-6 | . | TGTGCCAGCAGCCCGGGCCCTCCGGATACGCAGTATTTT | CASSPGPPDTQYF
TRBJ2-1 | . | TRBV7-2 | TRBD1 | TGTGCCAGCAGGTTTTTGCAGGGGGCCTACAATGAGCAGTTCTTC | CASRFLQGAYNEQFF
TRBJ2-3 | . | TRBV6-5 | TRBD2 | TGTGCCAGCAGTCGGACTAGCGGGGCGGCAGATACGCAGTATTTT | CASSRTSGAADTQYF
TRBJ2-2 | once | TRBV7-2 | TRBD1 | TGTGCCAGCAACCATCCGGGACAGGGGAACACCGGGGAGCTGTTTTTT | CASNHPGQGNTGELFF
TRBJ1-5 | . | TRBV7-2 | TRBD1 | TGTGCCAGCAGCCAAGGGACAGGGAAGAATCAGCCCCAGCATTTT | CASSQGTGKNQPQHF
TRBJ2-5 | . | TRBV5-1 | . | TGCGCCAGCAGCTTAAGGGGGACCCAGTACTTC | CASSLRGTQYF
TRBJ2-3 | . | TRBV7-9 | . | TGTGCCAGCAGCCTAAGGGTCCTCAGCACAGATACGCAGTATTTT | CASSLRVLSTDTQYF
TRBJ1-3 | . | TRBV19 | . | TGTGCCAGTGCCCTAGGGACAAGTGGAAACACCATATATTTT | CASALGTSGNTIYF
TRBJ1-4 | . | TRBV4-3 | . | TGCGCCAGCAGCCCGCGGAGGGGAGGGAATGGGCCTAATGAAAAACTGTTTTTT | CASSPRRGGNGPNEKLFF
TRBJ2-7 | . | TRBV5-1 | TRBD1 | TGCGCCAGCAGCTTGGATGGGACAGGGGTCTACGAGCAGTACTTC | CASSLDGTGVYEQYF
TRBJ2-7 | . | TRBV18 | . | TGTGCCAGCTCACCACTAGAGGGTAGGGGGTACGAGCAGTACTTC | CASSPLEGRGYEQYF
TRBJ1-1 | . | TRBV4-3 | . | TGCGCCAGCAGCCAAGATATGATGAACACTGAAGCTTTCTTT | CASSQDMMNTEAFF
TRBJ1-6 | . | TRBV5-4 | . | TGTGCCAGCAGCTTGCTACAGGGCAATTCACCCCTCCACTTT | CASSLLQGNSPLHF
TRBJ1-2 | once | TRBV19 | . | TGTGCCAGTAGCCCATTGGGGGAACATGGCTACACCTTC | CASSPLGEHGYTF
TRBJ2-2 | few | TRBV29-1 | TRBD2 | TGCAGCGTTGTAACTCTAGCGGGAGGGCCGGTCGGGGAGCTGTTTTTT | CSVVTLAGGPVGELFF
TRBJ2-7 | . | TRBV7-2 | . | TGTGCCAGCAGCTTAGATATATTAAGTCAGGCTCTCTACGAGCAGTACTTC | CASSLDILSQALYEQYF
TRBJ1-5 | . | TRBV25-1 | TRBD1 | TGTGCCAGCAGCCCGGGACAGGGAGGGAGCAATCAGCCCCAGCATTTT | CASSPGQGGSNQPQHF
TRBJ1-1 | . | TRBV11-3 | . | TGTGCCAGCAGCTTAGAGAGGGGCACTGAAGCTTTCTTT | CASSLERGTEAFF
TRBJ2-5 | . | TRBV11-3 | TRBD1 | TGTGCCGGGGGTATTGCGACAGGGGCAGGCCAAGAGACCCAGTACTTC | CAGGIATGAGQETQYF
TRBJ2-7 | . | TRBV19 | . | TGTGCCAGTAGTCCGACAGGGGCGGGGGACGAGCAGTACTTC | CASSPTGAGDEQYF
TRBJ2-7 | . | TRBV14 | . | TGTGCCAGCAGCCACCACTACGAGCAGTACTTC | CASSHHYEQYF
TRBJ1-5 | . | TRBV7-9 | TRBD1 | TGTGCCAGCAGCTTAGAGACAGGGGGTGTTCAGCCCCAGCATTTT | CASSLETGGVQPQHF
TRBJ2-5 | . | TRBV5-6 | TRBD2 | TGTGCCAGCAGCGCGACTAGCGGGAGTGGAGAGACCCAGTACTTC | CASSATSGSGETQYF